These 11 T cell receptor beta chains originate from one sample sequenced in a study of cytomegalovirus exposure and HLA in healthy donors (dated by TCRdb to about 2017). The method behind the library was the immunoSEQ multiplex PCR assay. A mixture of 60 forward primers for TCR Vbeta segments and 13 reverse primers for TCR Jbeta segments was used in the multiplex PCR. TCRdb provides this immuneACCESS table in a form limited to in-frame rearrangements. Some clones are lacking; in checked studies, under half of them reflect an unresolved V gene, and why the rest are absent is not known. A total of under 200,000 clones appear in this sample, around 73% of them only once. The ten largest clones capture over 2% of the sample. Sequencing input: PBMCs. The receptors derive from a man aged 55 to 70 in good health and CMV-seronegative.

The rearrangement joins TRBV5-1 to TRBJ1-5; no definite D call. CDR3 length: 14 amino acids. Trimming cost V 2 bases and J 2 bases, with 8 bases left between them. CDR1 and CDR2 (germline): SGHRS, YFSETQ. The CDR3 sequence: CASSFGQGNQPQHF. The CDR3 bases are TGCGCCAGCAGCTTTGGGCAGGGCAATCAGCCCCAGCATTTT. The variable domain in full, with the rest retrieved from reference TRBV5-1 and TRBJ1-5, is KAGVTQTPRYLIKTRGQQVTLSCSPISGHRSVSWYQQTPGQGLQFLFEYFSETQRNKGNFPGRFSGRQFSNSRSEMNVSTLELGDSALYLCASSFGQGNQPQHFGDGTRLSIL.

The V gene is TRBV29-1, the J gene TRBJ1-3, with a tentative D call TRBD1 (5 bases). The ends were cut back, 7 bases at V and 4 bases at J, with 17 bases in the middle. The germline V gene encodes CDR1 SQVTM and CDR2 ANQGSEA. This CDR3 region has 14 residues. The DNA of the CDR3 is TGCAGCGCTCGAAGACCAGGGAGGGGAAACACCATATATTTT. It encodes CSARRPGRGNTIYF.

This rearrangement joins TRBV29-1 to TRBJ1-1, with D possibly being TRBD1 (5 bases). This CDR3 region has 13 residues. Germline CDR1 reads SQVTM; CDR2 reads ANQGSEA. Trimming took 4 bases from V and 2 from J, leaving 11 bases between them. CDR3 nucleotide sequence: TGCAGCGTTGGCGGGAGGGGTAACACTGAAGCTTTCTTT. Protein: CSVGGRGNTEAFF.

Of note for this clone: Relative to the germline gene, one junction end is altered; a read error may explain this. The chain links TRBV6-1 to TRBJ1-2, with D hard to call. The CDR3 has 14 amino acids. Germline CDR1 is MNHNS and CDR2 is SASEGT. CDR3 in DNA: TGTGCCAGCAGTGAATTGGTTGATCGGGGTGGCTACCCCTTC. It is translated as CASSELVDRGGYPF.

The gene calls are TRBV2 and TRBJ2-1, with D possibly matching TRBD2 (6 bases). Per the germline V gene, CDR1 is SNHLY and CDR2 is FYNNEI. The CDR3 runs 13 residues. Trimming pared 7 bases from V and 4 bases from J, leaving 11 bases between. CDR3 amino acids: CASTVAVYNEQFF. CDR3 sequence (DNA): TGTGCCAGCACAGTAGCGGTTTACAATGAGCAGTTCTTC.

The chain uses TRBV5-4 and TRBJ2-5; 10 bases align to TRBD1. Looked up from germline, CDR1 is SGHNT and CDR2 is YYREEE (reference sequence). The V segment lost 4 bases and the J segment 5 bases; nucleotides outside the gene matches: 8. This CDR3 has 15 residues. This CDR3 reads CASSQGQGNSETQYF. Written as DNA, the CDR3 is TGTGCCAGCAGCCAGGGACAGGGGAATTCGGAGACCCAGTACTTC.

This clone was found a few times. The chain carries TRBV5-1 and TRBJ2-7, with 9 bases fitting TRBD1. V gave up 3 bases and J gave up 6 bases; unmatched junction bases: 7. The CDR3 has 14 amino acids. Germline lookup yields CDR1 SGHRS and CDR2 YFSETQ. CDR3 sequence: CASSSGTGFLEQYF. For the CDR3, the DNA is TGCGCCAGCAGCTCCGGGACAGGGTTCCTCGAGCAGTACTTC.

The J gene is TRBJ1-4, the V gene TRBV2, with D possibly being TRBD1 (5 bases). Trimming stripped 0 bases from V and 10 bases from J, with 18 bases between. CDR1 and CDR2 from the germline V gene are SNHLY and FYNNEI. This CDR3 spans 16 amino acids. This CDR3 reads CASSEASQTVRGKLFF. The CDR3, as DNA: TGTGCCAGCAGTGAAGCATCACAGACTGTAAGGGGAAAACTGTTTTTT.

The rearrangement joins TRBV6-1 to TRBJ1-5, with 8 bases identical to TRBD1. The germline V gene has CDR1 MNHNS and CDR2 SASEGT. Trimming cost V 4 bases and J 0 bases; bases outside gene matches: 2. This CDR3 region has 15 residues. CDR3 region: CASSGDRYSNQPQHF. The CDR3 DNA sequence: TGTGCCAGCAGTGGGGACAGGTATAGCAATCAGCCCCAGCATTTT.

This clone was seen a single time. The rearrangement joins TRBV4-1 to TRBJ2-1, with TRBD2 matching 8 bases. The CDR3 runs 17 residues. Germline CDR1 and CDR2: MGHRA and YSYEKL. J gave up 4 bases and V 0 bases, and 8 bases lay outside the gene matches. The DNA of the CDR3 is TGCGCCAGCAGCCAAGATCCCGGGGGGGCGTATTACAATGAGCAGTTCTTC. This gives the protein CASSQDPGGAYYNEQFF.

This chain joins TRBV11-2 and TRBJ2-7, with D possibly being TRBD1 (6 bases). The CDR3 is 13 amino acids. Trimming removed 4 bases at V and 4 bases at J, with 11 bases between. Germline-derived CDR1 and CDR2 are SGHAT and FQNNGV. The CDR3 nucleotides read TGTGCCAGCAGCTGGGCACAGGGATACGAGCAGTACTTC. Protein product: CASSWAQGYEQYF.